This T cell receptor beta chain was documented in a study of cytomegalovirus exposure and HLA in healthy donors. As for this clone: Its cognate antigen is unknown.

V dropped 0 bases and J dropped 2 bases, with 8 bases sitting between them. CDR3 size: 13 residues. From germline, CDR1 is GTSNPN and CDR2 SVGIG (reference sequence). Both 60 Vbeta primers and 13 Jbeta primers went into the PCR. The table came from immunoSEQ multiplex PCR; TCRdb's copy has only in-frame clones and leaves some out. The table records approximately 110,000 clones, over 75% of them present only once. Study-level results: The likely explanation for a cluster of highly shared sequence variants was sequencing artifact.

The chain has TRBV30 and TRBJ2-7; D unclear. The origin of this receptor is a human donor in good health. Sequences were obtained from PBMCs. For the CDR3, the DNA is TGTGCCTGGAGTGTAACTATGCCCTACGAGCAGTACTTC. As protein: CAWSVTMPYEQYF.